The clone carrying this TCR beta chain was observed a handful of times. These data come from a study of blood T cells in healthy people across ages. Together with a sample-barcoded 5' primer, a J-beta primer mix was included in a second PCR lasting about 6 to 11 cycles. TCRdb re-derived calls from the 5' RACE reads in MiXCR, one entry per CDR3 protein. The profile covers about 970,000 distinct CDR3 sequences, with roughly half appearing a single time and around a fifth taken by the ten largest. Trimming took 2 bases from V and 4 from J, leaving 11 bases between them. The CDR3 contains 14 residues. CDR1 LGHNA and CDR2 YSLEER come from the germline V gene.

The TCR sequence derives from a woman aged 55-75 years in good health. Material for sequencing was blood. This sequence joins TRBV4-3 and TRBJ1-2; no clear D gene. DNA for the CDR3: TGCGCCAGCAGCCAACATCCGGGATCCTATGGCTACACCTTC. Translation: CASSQHPGSYGYTF.